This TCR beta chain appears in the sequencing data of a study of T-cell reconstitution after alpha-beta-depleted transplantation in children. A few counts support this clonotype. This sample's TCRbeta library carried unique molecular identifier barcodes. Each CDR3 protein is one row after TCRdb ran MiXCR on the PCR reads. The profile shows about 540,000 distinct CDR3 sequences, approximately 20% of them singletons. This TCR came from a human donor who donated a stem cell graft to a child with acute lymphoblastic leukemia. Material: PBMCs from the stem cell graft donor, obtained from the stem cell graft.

The CDR3 DNA sequence: TGTGCCAGCAGCGATTTAGGGGAAGCTTTCTTT. This encodes CASSDLGEAFF. The rearrangement uses TRBV9 and TRBJ1-1; D remains unclear. Deletions cut 3 bases from V and 8 bases from J, with 8 bases between. Germline V lookup: CDR1 SGDLS, CDR2 YYNGEE. The CDR3 sequence is 11 residues long.